The 8 T cell receptor beta chains below all came from one sample that was sequenced in a study of blood T cell repertoires in COVID-19. Produced via immunoSEQ multiplex PCR; TCRdb's table is partial and in-frame only. The repertoire includes some 150,000 clones, 70% to 90% of them detected once, and around 8% sits in the top ten. The sample consisted of peripheral blood. Receptors originate from a woman aged 60 to 75 with COVID-19, enrolled during active disease.

The rearrangement uses TRBV4-3 and TRBJ1-2; D gene uncertain. The germline V gene has CDR1 LGHNA and CDR2 YSLEER. This CDR3 comprises 17 residues. V was cut by 0 bases and J by 3 bases, with 17 bases left in between. The CDR3 DNA reads TGCGCCAGCAGCCAAGAGTTATGGGCATCGATTGACTATGGCTACACCTTC. Its protein is CASSQELWASIDYGYTF.

This clone has more than one count but fewer than ten. J is TRBJ2-1 and V is TRBV11-2, with TRBD2 matching over 10 bases. V lost 5 bases, J lost 12 bases, and 16 bases stayed unmatched. CDR1 and CDR2 from the germline V gene are SGHAT and FQNNGV. The CDR3 loop spans 16 amino acids. The CDR3 sequence is CASSRRLAGEPGGQFF. The DNA for the CDR3 is TGTGCCAGCAGCCGCCGACTAGCGGGCGAACCCGGGGGGCAGTTCTTC.

This chain links TRBV4-3 with TRBJ1-6; unclear D gene. CDR3 length: 15 residues. Germline V gene data show CDR1 as LGHNA and CDR2 as YSLEER. V lost 0 bases to trimming and J lost 4 bases, with 7 bases between them. DNA for the CDR3: TGCGCCAGCAGCCAAGATAAGACATATAATTCACCCCTCCACTTT. Translated: CASSQDKTYNSPLHF.

This sequence joins TRBV28 and TRBJ1-2, with D perhaps TRBD1 (6 bases). Between the trimmed V and J ends, which lost 3 bases and 3 bases, there was a span of 14 bases. Germline CDR1 and CDR2: MDHEN and SYDVKM. The CDR3 is 15 amino acids. The CDR3 sequence: CASSFQQGIHYGYTF. The CDR3, as DNA: TGTGCCAGCAGTTTCCAACAGGGTATACACTATGGCTACACCTTC.

The chain links TRBV29-1 to TRBJ2-5, with TRBD2 matching 9 bases. From germline, CDR1 is SQVTM and CDR2 ANQGSEA. The CDR3 spans 14 residues. V shed 4 bases and J 0 bases; nucleotides not matched to a gene: 3. The CDR3 reads CSVGGGAYQETQYF. The CDR3 coding sequence is TGCAGCGTTGGCGGGGGGGCGTACCAAGAGACCCAGTACTTC.

This chain's CDR3 is CASSLGGGLNTEAFF. CDR3 in DNA: TGTGCCAGCAGTTTGGGGGGGGGATTGAACACTGAAGCTTTCTTT. The V call is TRBV27, the J call TRBJ1-1; tentative D call: TRBD1 (5 bases). The CDR3 has 15 residues. Trimming shortened V by 3 bases and J by 0 bases, and 11 bases separated the two germline ends. Germline lookup yields CDR1 MNHEY and CDR2 SMNVEV (reference sequence).

The chain carries TRBV11-2 and TRBJ2-2, with TRBD1 as a possible D gene (5 bases). The V gene lost 6 bases and the J gene lost 2 bases, with 10 bases spanning the gap. The CDR3 has 14 residues. CDR1 is SGHAT and CDR2 is FQNNGV in the germline V gene. This CDR3 reads CASRLDTNTGELFF. CDR3 coding DNA: TGTGCCAGCAGACTGGACACAAACACCGGGGAGCTGTTTTTT.

The count of this clone is one. The rearrangement joins TRBV9 to TRBJ2-7, with D possibly TRBD1 on 5 matching bases. V lost 4 bases to trimming and J lost 9 bases, with 14 bases between them. The CDR3 extends over 12 amino acids. Germline V gene data show CDR1 as SGDLS and CDR2 as YYNGEE. CDR3 protein: CASSISQGRQYF. DNA for the CDR3: TGTGCCAGCAGCATATCTCAGGGTCGGCAGTACTTC. The complete variable domain, with remaining parts taken from reference TRBV9 and TRBJ2-7, reads DSGVTQTPKHLITATGQRVTLRCSPRSGDLSVYWYQQSLDQGLQFLIQYYNGEERAKGNILERFSAQQFPDLHSELNLSSLELGDSALYFCASSISQGRQYFGPGTRLTVT.